This T cell receptor (beta chain) was sequenced in a study of T cell responses to AZD1222 COVID-19 vaccine. Turning to the study itself: Analyses pooled second doses at about 4 or about 12 weeks.

Study-level points and caveats: Distributed over spike, vaccine-associated CD4 TCRs predominated at 160-218 and 743-854. AZD1222 recipients seropositive at baseline numbered only five to seven. Donors were mostly white British, more females; clonal diversity possibly underestimated.

Worth noting for this clone: What it binds is unknown.

Measured with immunoSEQ multiplex PCR; TCRdb has only the in-frame clones, and not every one. Here the sample spans just under 90,000 clones, roughly 88% being singletons. Deletions cut 3 bases from V and 7 bases from J, with 7 bases between. Germline V gives CDR1 MDHEN, CDR2 SYDVKM. The CDR3 loop spans 12 amino acids. Sequenced material: peripheral blood, taken on day 0 of AZD1222 vaccination. This sequence joins TRBV28 and TRBJ1-5; no reliable D call. The sequence was obtained from an adult in good health. The CDR3: CASSLVGQPQHF. CDR3 in DNA: TGTGCCAGCAGTTTGGTTGGACAGCCCCAGCATTTT.